This TCR beta chain was recorded in a study of blood T cell repertoires in COVID-19. Study in general: The United States, Italy and Spain were the sources of the acute and convalescent COVID-19 samples. T cells, B-cell-depleted T cells, or PBMCs supplied cDNA or gDNA.

Sequenced by immunoSEQ multiplex PCR; TCRdb stores in-frame clones only, minus some. This sample has 250,000 to 300,000 clones, with roughly 80% found just once. Germline CDR1 SGHAT, CDR2 FQNNGV. The CDR3 covers 16 residues. Germline trimming cut 1 base from V and 3 bases from J; bases unmatched to any gene: 4. Enrolled through a virtual design, the participants were between about 18 and 100 years of age and came from under 25 US areas. Sequencing was done on a sample of PBMCs or T cells enriched from blood (not recorded which). The clonotype originates from a man aged 25 to 45 with acute COVID-19. V and J are TRBV11-2 and TRBJ2-5, with TRBD1 matching over 11 bases. CDR3 sequence: CASSLALGQGEETQYF. The CDR3 DNA reads as TGTGCCAGCAGCTTAGCCTTGGGACAGGGGGAAGAGACCCAGTACTTC.